The following is a T cell receptor beta chain sequence with its context. CDR1 MNHEY and CDR2 SVGAGI come from the germline V gene. Deletions cut 6 bases from V and 2 bases from J, with 10 bases between. CDR3 length: 14 amino acids. Original analysis: Researchers report that nucleated cell counts were estimated from reference gene primer amplification. Produced via immunoSEQ multiplex PCR; TCRdb's table is partial and in-frame only. V and J calls and clone size come straight from that table; D and trimming were deduced from the DNA. Of about 240,000 clones listed, around four fifths were seen once; the top ten hold more than 4%. The data were taken from a study of blood T cell repertoires in COVID-19. About the study: Acute and convalescent COVID-19 samples came from the United States, Italy and Spain. In each case, the material was cDNA or gDNA derived from T cells, B-cell-depleted T cells, or PBMCs.

The chain has TRBV6-5 and TRBJ2-2; weak D call: TRBD1 (5 bases). This TCR was recovered from a man between 50 and 59 years old with acute or convalescent COVID-19. Source material: peripheral blood. This CDR3 reads CASRDIFNTGELFF. The CDR3 DNA is TGTGCCAGCAGGGACATCTTTAACACCGGGGAGCTGTTTTTT.